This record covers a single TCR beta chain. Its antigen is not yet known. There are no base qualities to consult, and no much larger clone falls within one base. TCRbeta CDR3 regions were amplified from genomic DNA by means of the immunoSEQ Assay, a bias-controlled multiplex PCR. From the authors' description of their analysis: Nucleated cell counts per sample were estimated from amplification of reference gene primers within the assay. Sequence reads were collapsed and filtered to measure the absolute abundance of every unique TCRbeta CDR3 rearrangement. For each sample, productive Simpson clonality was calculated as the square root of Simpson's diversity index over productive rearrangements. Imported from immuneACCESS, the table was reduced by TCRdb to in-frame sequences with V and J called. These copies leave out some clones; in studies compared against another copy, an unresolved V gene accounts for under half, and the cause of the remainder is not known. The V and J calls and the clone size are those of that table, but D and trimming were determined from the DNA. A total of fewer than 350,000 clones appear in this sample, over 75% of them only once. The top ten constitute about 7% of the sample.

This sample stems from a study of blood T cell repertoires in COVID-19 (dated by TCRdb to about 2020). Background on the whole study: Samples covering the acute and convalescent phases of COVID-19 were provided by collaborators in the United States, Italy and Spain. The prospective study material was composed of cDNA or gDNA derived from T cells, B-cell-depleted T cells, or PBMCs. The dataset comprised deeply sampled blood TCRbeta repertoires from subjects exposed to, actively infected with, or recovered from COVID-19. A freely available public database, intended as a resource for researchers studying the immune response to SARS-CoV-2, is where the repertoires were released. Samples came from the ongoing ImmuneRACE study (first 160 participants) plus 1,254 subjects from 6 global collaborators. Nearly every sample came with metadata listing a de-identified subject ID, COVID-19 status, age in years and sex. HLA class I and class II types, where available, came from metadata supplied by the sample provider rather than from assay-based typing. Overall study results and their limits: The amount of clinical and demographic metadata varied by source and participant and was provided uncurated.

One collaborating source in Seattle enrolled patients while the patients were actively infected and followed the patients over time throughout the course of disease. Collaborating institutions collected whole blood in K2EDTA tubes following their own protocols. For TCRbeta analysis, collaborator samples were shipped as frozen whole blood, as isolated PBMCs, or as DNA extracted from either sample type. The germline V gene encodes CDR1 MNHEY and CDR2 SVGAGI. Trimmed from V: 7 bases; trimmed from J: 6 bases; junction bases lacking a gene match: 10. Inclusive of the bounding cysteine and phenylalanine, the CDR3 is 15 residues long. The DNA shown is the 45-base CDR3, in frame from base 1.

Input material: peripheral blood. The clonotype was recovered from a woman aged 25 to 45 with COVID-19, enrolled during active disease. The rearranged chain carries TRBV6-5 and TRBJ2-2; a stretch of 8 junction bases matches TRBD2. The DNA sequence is TGTGCCAGCACCTTCTCGGCTAGCGGGTCCGGGGAGCTGTTTTTT. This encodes CASTFSASGSGELFF.